This T cell receptor beta chain was captured by sequencing in a study of CD8 T cells in ankylosing spondylitis. Study-level findings and limits: Prior work had noted some motif variants in reactive arthritis blood and synovial fluid. Disease-associated clonotypes exhibited CD8+ identity and were relatively infrequent in peripheral blood. It was reported that disease-linked clones were significantly enriched in matched ankylosing spondylitis synovial fluid. What seemed typical of ankylosing spondylitis blood was a TCR beta motif built from fewer than ten highly homologous variants.

Preparation of TCR beta libraries was done by quantitative 5'-RACE with molecular barcodes. TCRdb ran MiXCR on the 5' RACE reads and lists one entry per CDR3 protein. Of around 430,000 distinct CDR3 sequences listed, 17% are singletons. The table lists this clonotype with many counts. The antigen is unknown. V was clipped by 4 bases and J by 8 bases, with 11 bases between them. This CDR3 has 13 residues. The TCR comes from a male donor with ankylosing spondylitis. The chain has TRBV12-3 or TRBV12-4 and TRBJ2-2; the D is unclear. The source material was blood, either unsorted or a sorted T cell fraction (not recorded which). The CDR3 spells CASSSGPPGELFF. Here the CDR3 DNA reads TGTGCCAGCAGTTCCGGACCCCCGGGGGAGCTGTTTTTT.